This TCR beta chain comes out of a study of T cell responses to AZD1222 COVID-19 vaccine. V lost 2 bases, J lost 6 bases, and 6 bases lay in between. CDR3 length equals 11 residues. This clone came up a few times. Profiled with immunoSEQ multiplex PCR; TCRdb holds only in-frame clones, not every one. This table has roughly 80,000 clones, about nine tenths appearing once. This specimen consisted of peripheral blood, obtained on day 0 of MenACWY control vaccination. This sequence joins TRBV5-3 and TRBJ2-7; D not certain. TRBV5-3 is an ORF for which the function is uncertain. The clonotype comes from an adult in good health. The CDR3 loop reads CARSFRCEQYF. For the CDR3, the DNA is TGTGCCAGAAGCTTCCGTTGCGAGCAGTACTTC.